The next 23 T cell receptor beta chains were all read from a single sample in a study of T cell responses to AZD1222 COVID-19 vaccine. Libraries were prepared by immunoSEQ multiplex PCR; TCRdb keeps only in-frame clonotypes and omits some of them. Of around 140,000 clones in the sample, 80% to 90% are singletons; the top ten hold around 1.6%. Sequencing used peripheral blood, obtained on day 0 of AZD1222 vaccination. These receptor sequences come from an adult in good health.

The chain joins TRBV28 to TRBJ1-5; possible D gene TRBD1, 5 bases. The CDR3 consists of 15 residues. V gave up 6 bases and J gave up 3 bases, with 15 bases separating them. Germline V gives CDR1 MDHEN, CDR2 SYDVKM. The CDR3 sequence is CASSPDSTYNQPQHF. DNA of the CDR3: TGTGCCAGCAGCCCTGACAGTACTTACAATCAGCCCCAGCATTTT.

The chain carries TRBV30 and TRBJ2-3; a possible D gene is TRBD2 (6 bases). CDR1 and CDR2 from the germline V gene are GTSNPN and SVGIG (reference sequence). CDR3 size: 13 residues. The ends were cut back, 3 bases at V and 0 bases at J, with 7 bases in the middle. The CDR3 sequence is CAWRRGSTDTQYF. The CDR3 DNA reads as TGTGCCTGGAGGCGGGGAAGCACAGATACGCAGTATTTT.

The rearrangement uses TRBV27 and TRBJ2-2; D gene ambiguous. With 1 base removed from V and 6 bases from J, the gap between germline ends came to 9 bases. Germline V gives CDR1 MNHEY, CDR2 SMNVEV (reference sequence). This CDR3 spans 14 amino acids. CDR3 nucleotides: TGTGCCAGCAGTTTATTATCCGGCCCCGGGGAGCTGTTTTTT. Its translation is CASSLLSGPGELFF.

This chain connects TRBV5-1 to TRBJ2-1; D not certain. V was pared by 2 bases and J by 5 bases, with 5 bases between. Germline CDR1 reads SGHRS; CDR2 reads YFSETQ. The CDR3 is 12 amino acids. CDR3 in amino acids: CASSLSDNEQFF. In DNA, the CDR3 is TGCGCCAGCAGCTTAAGTGACAATGAGCAGTTCTTC.

The rearrangement uses TRBV11-2 and TRBJ1-3, with a tentative D call TRBD1 (5 bases). From germline, CDR1 is SGHAT and CDR2 FQNNGV. V dropped 0 bases and J dropped 2 bases, with 14 bases sitting between them. CDR3 size: 17 residues. CDR3 sequence (DNA): TGTGCCAGCAGCTTAGACGGCAGGGCAACGACTGGAAACACCATATATTTT. This codes for CASSLDGRATTGNTIYF.

V usage is TRBV6-1 and J usage is TRBJ1-6; D is ambiguous. Germline lookup yields CDR1 MNHNS and CDR2 SASEGT. There are 15 residues in the CDR3. V lost 2 bases, J lost 7 bases, and 12 bases lay in between. The DNA for the CDR3 is TGTGCCAGCAGTGAACTGGGCGCGGGCAATTCACCCCTCCACTTT. Protein: CASSELGAGNSPLHF.

This clone was seen a handful of times. The chain uses TRBV28 and TRBJ1-6; D is undetermined. The CDR3 length is 13 residues. Deletions cut 2 bases from V and 7 bases from J, with 6 bases between. Germline V gives CDR1 MDHEN, CDR2 SYDVKM. CDR3 loop: CASSLTGNSPLHF. In nucleotides, the CDR3 is TGTGCCAGCAGTTTAACGGGGAATTCACCCCTCCACTTT.

This sequence joins TRBV27 and TRBJ1-2; 9 bases map to TRBD1. This CDR3 contains 14 residues. Germline CDR1 MNHEY, CDR2 SMNVEV (reference sequence). V lost 2 bases, J lost 4 bases, and 2 bases stayed unmatched. The CDR3 DNA follows: TGTGCCAGCAGTTTAAGGGACAGGGCCTATGGCTACACCTTC. It translates to CASSLRDRAYGYTF.

A single count supports this clone. This chain connects TRBV18 to TRBJ2-5, with TRBD2 matching over 12 bases. The germline CDR1 and CDR2 sequences are KGHSH and LQKENI. The junction had 5 bases not matched to a gene; V was cut back by 2 bases and J by 7 bases. The CDR3 is 15 amino acids. In DNA, the CDR3 is TGTGCCAGCTCACCAACTCGACTAGCGGGGGTGACCCAGTACTTC. It is translated as CASSPTRLAGVTQYF.

The chain combines TRBV18 with TRBJ1-1, with D tentatively TRBD1 (5 bases). Trimming pared 3 bases from V and 3 bases from J, leaving 14 bases between. This CDR3 has 15 residues. Germline V gives CDR1 KGHSH, CDR2 LQKENI. This chain's CDR3 is CASSPARGFHTEAFF. Here the CDR3 DNA reads TGTGCCAGCTCACCTGCTCGGGGCTTTCACACTGAAGCTTTCTTT.

The chain carries TRBV27 and TRBJ1-5, with TRBD1 as a possible D gene (6 bases). The germline gives CDR1 MNHEY, CDR2 SMNVEV (reference sequence). This CDR3 spans 16 amino acids. Trimming removed 3 bases from V and 4 bases from J, with 16 bases in between. The CDR3 DNA reads as TGTGCCAGCAGTTTTCGTTGGGGGCCAGCAAATCAGCCCCAGCATTTT. Encoded protein: CASSFRWGPANQPQHF.

V usage is TRBV27 and J usage is TRBJ1-2; 10 bases are a match to TRBD1. Germline CDR1 is MNHEY and CDR2 is SMNVEV (reference sequence). The CDR3 has 15 residues. After removal of 5 bases from V and 5 bases from J, the junction contained 8 bases not matched to a gene. The CDR3 is CASSPGDRGSYGYTF. The CDR3 DNA reads TGTGCCAGCAGTCCGGGGGACAGGGGCTCGTATGGCTACACCTTC.

V gene TRBV2 combines with J gene TRBJ1-4, with D possibly being TRBD1 (6 bases). Germline values: CDR1 SNHLY, CDR2 FYNNEI. V was shortened by 6 bases and J by 7 bases, with 24 bases between the two germline ends. The CDR3 sequence is 17 residues long. In nucleotides, the CDR3 is TGTGCCAGCAGCCTAACCTACACCACAGGGAGGGGTGAAAAACTGTTTTTT. This translates into CASSLTYTTGRGEKLFF. The entire variable domain, with the rest obtained from reference TRBV2 and TRBJ1-4, is as follows: EPEVTQTPSHQVTQMGQEVILRCVPISNHLYFYWYRQILGQKVEFLVSFYNNEISEKSEIFDDQFSVERPDGSNFTLKIRSTKLEDSAMYFCASSLTYTTGRGEKLFFGSGTQLSVL.

The chain employs TRBV18 and TRBJ2-2, with D possibly TRBD2 on 5 matching bases. V lost 3 bases, J lost 7 bases, and 15 bases lay in between. Germline CDR1 reads KGHSH; CDR2 reads LQKENI. This CDR3 has 15 amino acids. CDR3 nucleotide sequence: TGTGCCAGCTCACCGGGAGCCGGTGGAGTCGGGGAGCTGTTTTTT. Translating it yields CASSPGAGGVGELFF.

The gene calls are TRBV7-2 and TRBJ1-2; 9 bases line up with TRBD1. Germline lookup yields CDR1 SGHTA and CDR2 FQGNSA. V lost 5 bases to trimming and J lost 5 bases; unmatched junction nucleotides: 6. CDR3 length equals 14 residues. CDR3 nucleotides: TGTGCCAGCAGCACAGTGACAGGGGGGTATGGCTACACCTTC. The encoded protein is CASSTVTGGYGYTF.

This sequence joins TRBV4-1 and TRBJ2-1; D gene ambiguous. The germline CDR1 and CDR2 sequences are MGHRA and YSYEKL. The CDR3 has 11 residues. Deletions cut 2 bases from V and 8 bases from J, with 4 bases between. In DNA form, the CDR3 reads TGCGCCAGCAGCCAACTATATGAGCAGTTCTTC. It is translated as CASSQLYEQFF.

CDR3 DNA: TGTGCCTGGAACGGTGGGACCTACAATGAGCAGTTCTTC. This gives the protein CAWNGGTYNEQFF. The chain couples TRBV30 to TRBJ2-1, with D uncertain. V was clipped by 4 bases and J by 2 bases, with 9 bases between them. The length of the CDR3 is 13 residues. CDR1 is GTSNPN, CDR2 SVGIG, per germline (reference sequence).

The chain uses TRBV5-3 and TRBJ2-3; 12 nucleotides align to TRBD2. TRBV5-3 is an ORF; its function is uncertain. The CDR3 runs 20 residues. With V trimmed by 4 bases and J by 2 bases, 17 bases remained unmatched. The CDR3: CARSPQGCLAGGPHTDTQYF. The CDR3 coding sequence is TGTGCCAGAAGCCCCCAGGGGTGTCTAGCGGGAGGGCCCCACACAGATACGCAGTATTTT.

This rearrangement joins TRBV6-5 to TRBJ2-1, with 13 positions matching TRBD2. This CDR3 has 15 residues. The germline V gene encodes CDR1 MNHEY and CDR2 SVGAGI. Trimming at V came to 6 bases and at J to 9 bases, leaving 8 bases not matched to a gene. The CDR3 region is CASSPGLAGAREQFF. Written as DNA, the CDR3 is TGTGCCAGCAGCCCCGGACTAGCGGGAGCCCGTGAGCAGTTCTTC.

V and J are TRBV28 and TRBJ1-5; D not certain. Between the trimmed V and J ends, which lost 2 bases and 6 bases, there was a span of 2 bases. This CDR3 contains 11 residues. From germline, CDR1 is MDHEN and CDR2 SYDVKM. The CDR3 sequence: CASSLGQPQHF. CDR3 DNA sequence: TGTGCCAGCAGTTTAGGTCAGCCCCAGCATTTT.

This chain uses TRBV21-1 with TRBJ1-3. TRBV21-1 is a recognized pseudogene. CDR3 length: 11 amino acids. This chain's CDR3 is CASSLGHTIYF. DNA of the CDR3: TGTGCCAGCAGCCTAGGTCACACCATATATTTT.

This chain links TRBV30 with TRBJ2-3, with 10 positions matching TRBD2. This CDR3 has 14 amino acids. Per germline, CDR1 GTSNPN and CDR2 SVGIG (reference sequence). V lost 4 bases and J lost 3; bases outside the gene matches: 4. The CDR3 region is CAWTGTSVTDTQYF. The CDR3 nucleotides are TGTGCCTGGACGGGGACTAGCGTTACAGATACGCAGTATTTT.

The CDR3 bases are TGTGCCACCAGCAGAGAGGTCCAGGGTAATGAAAAACTGTTTTTT. It codes for CATSREVQGNEKLFF. This rearrangement joins TRBV15 to TRBJ1-4; tentatively, D is TRBD1 (5 bases). The CDR3 is 15 amino acids. Trimming took off 0 bases at V and 4 bases at J, with 9 bases between the two ends. The germline V gene has CDR1 LNHNV and CDR2 YYDKDF (reference sequence).